This TCR beta chain was recovered during a study of monozygotic twins with inflammatory bowel disease. Without any T cell sorting, total RNA was isolated from whole blood. UMIs incorporating a 6-nucleotide sample barcode were appended by means of template switching. Both TCRalpha and TCRbeta cDNA were subjected to two nested PCRs lasting around 15 and 10 cycles. Reprocessing the 5' RACE reads, TCRdb reports a single entry for every CDR3 protein and omits DNA. The listing records 300,000 to 400,000 distinct CDR3 sequences. The CDR3 has 15 residues. Per germline, CDR1 LNHDA and CDR2 SQIVND (reference sequence).

Sequencing was carried out using blood. The J gene is TRBJ1-5, the V gene TRBV19. This sequence originates from a human donor with ulcerative colitis or Crohn's disease, or a healthy co-twin of an affected twin (not recorded which). CDR3 residues: CASSIGQGLNQPQHF.